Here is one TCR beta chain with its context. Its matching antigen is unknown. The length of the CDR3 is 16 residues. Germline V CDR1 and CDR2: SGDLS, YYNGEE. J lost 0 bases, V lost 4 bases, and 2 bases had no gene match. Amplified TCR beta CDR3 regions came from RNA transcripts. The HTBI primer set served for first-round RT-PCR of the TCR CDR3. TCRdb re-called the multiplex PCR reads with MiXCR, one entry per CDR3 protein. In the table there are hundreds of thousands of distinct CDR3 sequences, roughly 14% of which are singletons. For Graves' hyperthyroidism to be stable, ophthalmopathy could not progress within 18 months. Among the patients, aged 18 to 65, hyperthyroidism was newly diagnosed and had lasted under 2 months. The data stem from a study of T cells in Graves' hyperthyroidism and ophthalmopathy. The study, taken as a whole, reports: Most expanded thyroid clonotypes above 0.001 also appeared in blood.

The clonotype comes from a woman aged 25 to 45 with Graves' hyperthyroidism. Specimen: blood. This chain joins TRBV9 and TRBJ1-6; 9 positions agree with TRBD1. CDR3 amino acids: CASSTGGSSYNSPLHF. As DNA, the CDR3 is TGTGCCAGCAGCACAGGGGGCAGCTCCTATAATTCACCCCTCCACTTT.